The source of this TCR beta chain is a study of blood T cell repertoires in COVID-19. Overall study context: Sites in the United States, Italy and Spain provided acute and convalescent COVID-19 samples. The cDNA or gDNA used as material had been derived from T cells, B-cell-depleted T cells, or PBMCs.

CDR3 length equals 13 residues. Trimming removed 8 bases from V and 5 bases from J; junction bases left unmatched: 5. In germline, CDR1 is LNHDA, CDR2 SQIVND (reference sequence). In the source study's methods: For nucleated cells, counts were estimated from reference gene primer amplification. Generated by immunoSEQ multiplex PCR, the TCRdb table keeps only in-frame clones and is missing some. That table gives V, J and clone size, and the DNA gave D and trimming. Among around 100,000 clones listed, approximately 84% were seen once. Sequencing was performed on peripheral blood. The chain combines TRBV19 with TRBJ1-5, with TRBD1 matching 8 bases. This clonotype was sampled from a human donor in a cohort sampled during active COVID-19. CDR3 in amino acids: CASETRGHQPQHF. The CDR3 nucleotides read TGTGCCAGTGAAACCAGGGGGCATCAGCCCCAGCATTTT.